This note documents a single TCR beta chain sequence. Its antigen is undetermined. The data were taken from a study of Ad26.COV2.S vaccination and SARS-CoV-2 variants. Study-level findings and limits: Greater spike-specific TCR breadth was seen in vaccine recipients than in placebo recipients. Following vaccination, spike-specific CD8+ and CD4+ T cell responses reportedly exhibited substantial breadth.

Treatment denoted: roughly 18 received Ad26.COV2.S at low or high dose, single or two shots; about 5 received placebo; per-sample allocation not given. Sampling took place 63 days after the first vaccine or placebo injection. Boston hosted the donor, who was an adult aged 18-55 years. Trimming pared 6 bases from V and 2 bases from J, leaving 11 bases between. Germline V CDR1 and CDR2: MNHEY, SMNVEV (reference sequence). The CDR3 totals 14 residues. Libraries were prepared by immunoSEQ multiplex PCR; TCRdb keeps only in-frame clonotypes and omits some of them. The table includes fewer than 400,000 clones, approximately 86% detected once.

The chain combines TRBV27 with TRBJ1-5; D not resolved. The sequence was collected from a person aged 18-65 years who received the Ad26.COV2.S COVID-19 vaccine or a placebo. The input for sequencing was peripheral blood, taken in a trial of Ad26.COV2.S vaccine versus placebo. CDR3 in amino acids: CASRSLRGNQPQHF. The CDR3, as DNA: TGTGCCAGCAGGTCCCTGAGGGGCAATCAGCCCCAGCATTTT.